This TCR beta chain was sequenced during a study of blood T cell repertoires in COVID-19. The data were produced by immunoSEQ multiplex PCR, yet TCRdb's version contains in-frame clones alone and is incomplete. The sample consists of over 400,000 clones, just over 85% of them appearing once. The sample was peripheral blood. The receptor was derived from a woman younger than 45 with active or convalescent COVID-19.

The CDR3 is CASSQESGANYGYTF. For the CDR3, the DNA is TGTGCCAGTAGTCAGGAGTCAGGGGCTAACTATGGCTACACCTTC. This chain links TRBV19 with TRBJ1-2, with D possibly being TRBD1 (6 bases). V was shortened by 5 bases and J by 0 bases, with 13 bases between the two germline ends. Germline assignment: CDR1 LNHDA and CDR2 SQIVND (reference sequence). The CDR3 covers 15 residues.